The clone carrying this T cell receptor (beta chain) appeared a few times. Antigen: not known. The sample carries other DNA sequences with the same CDR3. Germline V gene lookup returns CDR1 GTSNPN and CDR2 SVGIG (reference sequence). This CDR3 region has 14 residues. Trimming took 0 bases from V and 2 from J, leaving 8 bases between them. This record belongs to a study of shared clonotypes between healthy human individuals. Overall study findings and caveats: Although depth was large, rarefaction showed that sequencing of the sorted subsets was incomplete.

Libraries were prepared by immunoSEQ multiplex PCR; TCRdb keeps only in-frame clonotypes and omits some of them. The sample consists of some 2,500,000 clones, 85% to 95% of them appearing once. This TCR derives from a young man in good health. Some clones in this sample may be carry-over from other donors' samples. V gene TRBV30 combines with J gene TRBJ1-5, with unresolved D. The sequenced material came from naive CD4+ T cells from PBMCs. Subset here: CD45RA+ positively selected. The chain's CDR3 is CAWSVGTGNQPQHF. CDR3 DNA: TGTGCCTGGAGTGTAGGCACGGGCAATCAGCCCCAGCATTTT.